The 5 T cell receptor beta chains in this list originate from one sample, sequenced in a study of human T cells and chemical hapten exposure. TCRdb passed the RACE reads through MiXCR, listing each CDR3 protein once. The sample yields about 90,000 distinct CDR3 sequences, 7.5% to 9.5% seen once. Time point given: pre-sensitization, week 0. The treatment denotes: therapeutic diphenylcyclopropenone sensitization with weekly scalp DPC. The sequences come from whole blood, collected in connection with sensitization to the hapten diphenylcyclopropenone (DPC). These receptors came from a man aged 40-49 years with alopecia areata. Some clones in this sample may be carry-over from other donors' samples.

This clonotype was observed a few times. The CDR3 sequence is CASRISGFQPQHF. The DNA of the CDR3 is TGTGCCAGCAGAATTAGTGGGTTCCAGCCCCAGCATTTT. The chain joins TRBV6-2 or TRBV6-3 to TRBJ1-5; D uncertain. This CDR3 comprises 13 residues. Deletions cut 6 bases from V and 7 bases from J, with 13 bases between. Germline CDR1 and CDR2: MNHEY and SVGEGT.

This clonotype has at least ten counts. CDR3: CASSESRDTGELFF. The CDR3 DNA follows: TGTGCCAGCAGTGAATCCAGGGACACCGGGGAGCTGTTTTTT. The V call is TRBV25-1, the J call TRBJ2-2; tentative D call: TRBD1 (5 bases). Between the trimmed V and J ends, which lost 1 base and 3 bases, there was a span of 6 bases. Germline V CDR1 and CDR2: MGHDK, SYGVNS. The CDR3 is made up of 14 amino acids.

In regard to this clonotype: This may be a read error: a much more frequent sequence differs by one nucleotide. The genes are TRBV5-1 and TRBJ1-5; D is possibly TRBD1 (5 bases). CDR1 and CDR2 (germline): SGHRS, YFSETQ. The CDR3 length is 16 residues. V lost 8 bases and J 1 base, leaving 19 bases between the germline ends. The CDR3 loop reads CARSQDGGRSNQPQHF. The CDR3, as DNA: TGCGCCAGAAGCCAGGATGGGGGAAGGAGCAATCAGCCCCAGCATTTT.

The V call is TRBV5-1, the J call TRBJ2-1; 8 nucleotides match TRBD2. CDR1 SGHRS and CDR2 YFSETQ come from the germline V gene. J gave up 4 bases and V 5 bases, and 5 bases lay outside the gene matches. The CDR3 length is 14 residues. The CDR3 here is CASRSGGGYNEQFF. CDR3 DNA: TGCGCCAGCAGAAGCGGGGGAGGTTACAATGAGCAGTTCTTC.

This clonotype turned up a few times. The rearrangement joins TRBV4-2 to TRBJ1-1; 12 nucleotides align to TRBD1. The CDR3 loop spans 17 amino acids. Germline values: CDR1 LGHNA, CDR2 YNFKEQ. The ends lost 0 bases at V and 4 bases at J; junction bases unmatched: 6. The CDR3 protein is CASSQEGQGALSTEAFF. The CDR3 DNA reads TGTGCCAGCAGCCAAGAGGGACAGGGGGCGCTTAGCACTGAAGCTTTCTTT.